These T cell receptor beta chains were read from a single sample in a study of T cells after somatic rescue of genetic block. Assay: immunoSEQ multiplex PCR; the TCRdb copy retains only in-frame clones and omits some. The sample shows 55,000 to 70,000 clones, roughly 90% of them seen only once. The sample taken for sequencing was peripheral blood mononuclear cells (PBMCs). These receptors originate from a man between 35 and 55 years old. Both conserved end residues are part of each CDR3. The D gene is left open where the match is weak. Only part of the rows carry a size: once, few, many, or a class if the clone is expanded.

clone_size: NA; d_call: TRBD1; j_call: TRBJ1-5; v_call: TRBV5-8; cdr3_aa: CASSLANRGSQPQHF; cdr3_nt: TGTGCCAGCAGCTTGGCGAACAGGGGGAGTCAGCCCCAGCATTTT
clone_size: NA; d_call: TRBD2; j_call: TRBJ2-7; v_call: TRBV7-9; cdr3_aa: CASSLDRGGYEQYF; cdr3_nt: TGTGCCAGCAGCTTAGATCGCGGGGGGTACGAGCAGTACTTC
clone_size: NA; d_call: TRBD2; j_call: TRBJ2-1; v_call: TRBV9; cdr3_aa: CASSVALAGDNEQFF; cdr3_nt: TGTGCCAGCAGCGTAGCCCTAGCGGGGGACAATGAGCAGTTCTTC
clone_size: NA; d_call: NA; j_call: TRBJ1-5; v_call: TRBV10-3; cdr3_aa: CAISEGLLSNQPQHF; cdr3_nt: TGTGCCATCAGTGAGGGACTCCTTAGCAATCAGCCCCAGCATTTT
clone_size: NA; d_call: TRBD2; j_call: TRBJ2-1; v_call: TRBV28; cdr3_aa: CASSFTGTLAGSFPDEQFF; cdr3_nt: TGTGCCAGCAGTTTCACAGGGACGTTAGCGGGAAGTTTCCCGGATGAGCAGTTCTTC
clone_size: NA; d_call: NA; j_call: TRBJ1-2; v_call: TRBV2; cdr3_aa: CASSNWGVDFRGYTF; cdr3_nt: TGTGCCAGCAGCAATTGGGGGGTGGATTTTCGAGGCTACACCTTC
clone_size: NA; d_call: NA; j_call: TRBJ1-3; v_call: TRBV7-9; cdr3_aa: CASRRDGNTIYF; cdr3_nt: TGTGCCAGCAGGCGGGACGGAAACACCATATATTTT
clone_size: NA; d_call: NA; j_call: TRBJ2-1; v_call: TRBV2; cdr3_aa: CASRGDPNPNEQFF; cdr3_nt: TGTGCCAGCAGGGGGGACCCGAACCCCAATGAGCAGTTCTTC
clone_size: NA; d_call: NA; j_call: TRBJ2-1; v_call: TRBV4-1; cdr3_aa: CASSQVYGASEQFF; cdr3_nt: TGCGCCAGCAGCCAAGTCTACGGGGCCAGTGAGCAGTTCTTC
clone_size: NA; d_call: NA; j_call: TRBJ1-2; v_call: TRBV19; cdr3_aa: CASRTTLNYGYTF; cdr3_nt: TGTGCCAGTAGAACGACACTTAACTATGGCTACACCTTC
clone_size: NA; d_call: NA; j_call: TRBJ2-3; v_call: TRBV13; cdr3_aa: CASSLRPTSTDTQYF; cdr3_nt: TGTGCCAGCAGCTTACGCCCGACTAGCACAGATACGCAGTATTTT
clone_size: NA; d_call: TRBD1; j_call: TRBJ2-2; v_call: TRBV9; cdr3_aa: CASSGLGGQAGELFF; cdr3_nt: TGTGCCAGCAGCGGACTGGGGGGACAGGCCGGGGAGCTGTTTTTT
clone_size: NA; d_call: NA; j_call: TRBJ1-2; v_call: TRBV6-6; cdr3_aa: CASSYSKLGQDGYTF; cdr3_nt: TGTGCCAGCAGTTACTCGAAGTTAGGGCAGGATGGCTACACCTTC
clone_size: NA; d_call: NA; j_call: TRBJ2-2; v_call: TRBV15; cdr3_aa: CATSRDWAANTGELFF; cdr3_nt: TGTGCCACCAGCAGAGATTGGGCAGCGAACACCGGGGAGCTGTTTTTT
clone_size: once; d_call: TRBD1; j_call: TRBJ2-7; v_call: TRBV30; cdr3_aa: CAWRRTGAYEQYF; cdr3_nt: TGTGCCTGGAGGAGGACAGGGGCCTACGAGCAGTACTTC
clone_size: NA; d_call: NA; j_call: TRBJ2-1; v_call: TRBV6-1; cdr3_aa: CASRPMGSYNEQFF; cdr3_nt: TGTGCCAGCAGACCAATGGGCAGCTACAATGAGCAGTTCTTC
clone_size: NA; d_call: TRBD1; j_call: TRBJ2-3; v_call: TRBV6-1; cdr3_aa: CASSVTGGSGGQGDTQYF; cdr3_nt: TGTGCCAGCAGTGTGACAGGGGGTTCCGGAGGGCAGGGAGATACGCAGTATTTT
clone_size: NA; d_call: NA; j_call: TRBJ2-1; v_call: TRBV7-2; cdr3_aa: CASSSSGSEQFF; cdr3_nt: TGTGCCAGCAGCTCCTCGGGGAGTGAGCAGTTCTTC
clone_size: NA; d_call: TRBD2; j_call: TRBJ2-1; v_call: TRBV5-4; cdr3_aa: CASSFGGRGDNEQFF; cdr3_nt: TGTGCCAGCAGCTTCGGCGGGAGAGGGGACAATGAGCAGTTCTTC
clone_size: NA; d_call: NA; j_call: TRBJ2-5; v_call: TRBV7-6; cdr3_aa: CASSLSRDWRVETQYF; cdr3_nt: TGTGCCAGCAGCCTTTCCCGGGACTGGCGGGTGGAGACCCAGTACTTC
clone_size: NA; d_call: NA; j_call: TRBJ1-6; v_call: TRBV28; cdr3_aa: CASSLEGNYGSPLHF; cdr3_nt: TGTGCCAGCAGTTTAGAGGGAAATTATGGTTCACCCCTCCACTTT
clone_size: NA; d_call: TRBD2; j_call: TRBJ2-1; v_call: TRBV5-4; cdr3_aa: CASSSTAGDDEQFF; cdr3_nt: TGTGCCAGCAGCTCCACAGCGGGGGACGATGAGCAGTTCTTC
clone_size: few; d_call: TRBD1; j_call: TRBJ1-5; v_call: TRBV27; cdr3_aa: CASSSRGLGQPQHF; cdr3_nt: TGTGCCAGCAGTTCCAGGGGGCTTGGTCAGCCCCAGCATTTT
clone_size: NA; d_call: TRBD1; j_call: TRBJ2-7; v_call: TRBV7-2; cdr3_aa: CASSLGPQGAYEQYF; cdr3_nt: TGTGCCAGCAGCTTAGGCCCCCAGGGGGCCTACGAGCAGTACTTC
clone_size: NA; d_call: NA; j_call: TRBJ1-5; v_call: TRBV5-6; cdr3_aa: CASSSQGYQPQHF; cdr3_nt: TGTGCCAGCAGCTCCCAGGGTTATCAGCCCCAGCATTTT
clone_size: NA; d_call: TRBD1; j_call: TRBJ2-1; v_call: TRBV6-4; cdr3_aa: CASSPGTGTYNEQFF; cdr3_nt: TGTGCCAGCAGTCCCGGGACAGGGACCTACAATGAGCAGTTCTTC
clone_size: NA; d_call: NA; j_call: TRBJ1-2; v_call: TRBV7-9; cdr3_aa: CASSLPPLEGYTF; cdr3_nt: TGTGCCAGCAGCTTACCCCCGCTGGAGGGCTACACCTTC